Listed here is a single T cell receptor (beta chain). This entry comes from a study of control samples from healthy donors and cancer patients. Measured with immunoSEQ multiplex PCR; TCRdb has only the in-frame clones, and not every one. In the table there are about 55,000 clones, 95% to 97% of which are singletons. Per the germline V gene, CDR1 is LGHDT and CDR2 is YNNKEL (reference sequence). V was clipped by 1 base and J by 8 bases, with 8 bases between them. The CDR3 totals 13 residues. V and J are TRBV3-1 (or the pseudogene TRBV3-2) and TRBJ1-4, with no clear D. The TCR comes from a woman in her thirties in good health. The sample consisted of blood. The CDR3 DNA follows: TGTGCCAGCAGCCAAGGCAGTGAAGAAAAACTGTTTTTT. As protein: CASSQGSEEKLFF.